The 5 T cell receptor beta chains reported below all come from one sample, sequenced in a study of blood T cell repertoires in COVID-19. TCRdb keeps only in-frame clones here, not all; method: immunoSEQ multiplex PCR. The sample gives 30,000 to 40,000 clones, roughly 84% of which show up once; approximately 1.6% is in the top ten. The sample consisted of peripheral blood. The source is a man in his fifties or sixties with COVID-19, enrolled during active disease.

The CDR3 loop reads CASSPRDLQNQPQHF. CDR3 in DNA: TGTGCCAGTAGCCCGAGGGATCTGCAGAATCAGCCCCAGCATTTT. V is TRBV19 and J is TRBJ1-5, with D unresolved. The CDR3 runs to 15 residues. Germline values: CDR1 LNHDA, CDR2 SQIVND (reference sequence). The ends were cut back, 6 bases at V and 4 bases at J, with 16 bases in the middle. The variable domain in full, with the rest retrieved from reference TRBV19 and TRBJ1-5, is DGGITQSPKYLFRKEGQNVTLSCEQNLNHDAMYWYRQDPGQGLRLIYYSQIVNDFQKGDIAEGYSVSREKKESFPLTVTSAQKNPTAFYLCASSPRDLQNQPQHFGDGTRLSIL.

This clone has only one observation. This chain links TRBV4-1 with TRBJ2-1; 8 nucleotides line up with TRBD1. This CDR3 has 13 residues. In germline, CDR1 is MGHRA, CDR2 YSYEKL. Trimming took 0 bases from V and 12 from J; bases not matched to a gene: 4. The CDR3 DNA reads as TGCGCCAGCAGCCAAGAGGAGGGGACAGGGCAGTTCTTC. This codes for CASSQEEGTGQFF.

The chain links TRBV12-5 to TRBJ1-1, with TRBD1 as a possible D gene (5 bases). V was clipped by 2 bases and J by 5 bases, with 12 bases between them. CDR3 size: 14 residues. Per the germline V gene, CDR1 is LGHNT and CDR2 is FRNRAP. The CDR3 spells CASGLLQGGTEAFF. The CDR3 nucleotides are TGTGCTAGTGGTTTGTTGCAGGGAGGAACTGAAGCTTTCTTT.

The rearrangement joins TRBV29-1 to TRBJ2-7, with 7 bases that match TRBD2. This CDR3 contains 12 residues. Germline lookup yields CDR1 SQVTM and CDR2 ANQGSEA. The CDR3 loop reads CSVAIPGEGLQV. CDR3 DNA: TGCAGCGTTGCAATCCCCGGGGAGGGGCTACAAGTC.

V gene TRBV7-6 combines with J gene TRBJ1-6; 7 bases line up with TRBD1. After removal of 2 bases from V and 7 bases from J, the junction contained 5 bases not matched to a gene. Germline V gives CDR1 SGHVS, CDR2 FNYEAQ. CDR3 length: 15 amino acids. The CDR3 nucleotides are TGTGCCAGCAGCTTACAGACAGGGCTAAATTCACCCCTCCACTTT. Amino acids: CASSLQTGLNSPLHF.